Each of the 27 T cell receptor beta chains below was sequenced from the same sample in a study of cytomegalovirus exposure and HLA in healthy donors. PCR used 60 Vbeta primers and 13 Jbeta primers. The protocol was immunoSEQ multiplex PCR, while the TCRdb copy is restricted to in-frame clones and leaves out a portion. Altogether roughly 130,000 clones are present, about three quarters being singletons, with the ten largest covering 1%. What was sequenced was PBMCs. Receptors originate from a human donor in good health.

This clone was counted a few times. The chain joins TRBV19 to TRBJ1-1, with a weak D call TRBD1 (6 bases). The CDR3 runs to 13 residues. Germline CDR1 reads LNHDA; CDR2 reads SQIVND (reference sequence). The ends were cut back, 7 bases at V and 1 base at J, with 10 bases in the middle. CDR3: CASTPRGNTEAFF. CDR3 DNA: TGTGCCAGTACACCCAGGGGGAACACTGAAGCTTTCTTT.

This clone was picked up one time. The rearrangement joins TRBV13 to TRBJ2-3; 11 nucleotides align to TRBD2. V shed 5 bases, J shed 2 bases, and the junction held 3 bases outside the gene matches. This CDR3 comprises 15 residues. Germline-derived CDR1 and CDR2 are PRHDT and FYEKMQ (reference sequence). The CDR3 DNA reads TGTGCCAGCAGCCCTAGCGGGGGGAACACAGATACGCAGTATTTT. Protein: CASSPSGGNTDTQYF.

For this clone: The junction does not match germline at one end; this may be a read error. In nucleotides, the CDR3 is TGTGCCAGCAGTGACCGGGGAGCTGTTTTT. It encodes CASSDRGAVF. The V and J genes are TRBV6-4 and TRBJ2-2; D possibly corresponds to TRBD2 (5 bases). CDR1 is MRHNA and CDR2 is SNTAGT in the germline V gene. The CDR3 covers 10 residues.

V usage is TRBV19 and J usage is TRBJ1-1; possibly TRBD1 for D (6 bases). Between the trimmed V and J ends, which lost 3 bases and 1 base, there was a span of 18 bases. CDR3 length: 17 residues. Germline V gene data show CDR1 as LNHDA and CDR2 as SQIVND (reference sequence). In nucleotides, the CDR3 is TGTGCCAGTAGTATGCACGACGTAGGACAGAAGAACACTGAAGCTTTCTTT. It encodes CASSMHDVGQKNTEAFF. Full variable domain (rest looked up from reference TRBV19 and TRBJ1-1): DGGITQSPKYLFRKEGQNVTLSCEQNLNHDAMYWYRQDPGQGLRLIYYSQIVNDFQKGDIAEGYSVSREKKESFPLTVTSAQKNPTAFYLCASSMHDVGQKNTEAFFGQGTRLTVV.

This rearrangement joins TRBV27 to TRBJ2-1, with 11 nucleotides matching TRBD2. J gave up 7 bases and V 7 bases, and 15 bases lay outside the gene matches. The CDR3 sequence is 17 residues long. The germline V gene has CDR1 MNHEY and CDR2 SMNVEV (reference sequence). CDR3 bases: TGTGCCAGCATTCTATTAGCGGGGGGGCCGGATCGTAATGAGCAGTTCTTC. Translating gives CASILLAGGPDRNEQFF.

This clone was observed once. The junction and the germline gene differ at one end; a read error may be behind it. J is TRBJ2-7 and V is TRBV11-2, with D possibly being TRBD1 (6 bases). Germline V gene data show CDR1 as SGHAT and CDR2 as FQNNGV. This CDR3 has 13 amino acids. The CDR3 DNA reads as TGTGCCAGCAGCTCAACAGGGTTCTACGCGCAGTACTTC. Its translation: CASSSTGFYAQYF.

This clone has more than one count but fewer than ten. The chain links TRBV5-1 to TRBJ1-2, with TRBD1 as a possible D gene (5 bases). The CDR3 is 14 residues long. Germline V gene lookup returns CDR1 SGHRS and CDR2 YFSETQ. V was clipped by 0 bases and J by 4 bases, with 10 bases between them. CDR3 in amino acids: CASSLGDRFYGYTF. DNA of the CDR3: TGCGCCAGCAGCTTGGGAGACAGATTCTATGGCTACACCTTC.

The gene calls are TRBV5-6 and TRBJ1-5, with D unclear. The CDR3 runs 12 residues. V was pared by 4 bases and J by 7 bases, with 9 bases between. From germline, CDR1 is SGHDT and CDR2 YYEEEE. The CDR3 nucleotides read TGTGCCAGCAGCGTGGGGAGGCAGCCCCAGCATTTT. Encoded protein: CASSVGRQPQHF. Based on the CDR3 plus reference TRBV5-6 and TRBJ1-5, the full variable domain is DAGVTQSPTHLIKTRGQQVTLRCSPKSGHDTVSWYQQALGQGPQFIFQYYEEEERQRGNFPDRFSGHQFPNYSSELNVNALLLGDSALYLCASSVGRQPQHFGDGTRLSIL.

The chain employs TRBV4-1 and TRBJ2-3; 11 bases fit TRBD2. The CDR3 sequence is 20 residues long. Trimming took 0 bases from V and 1 from J; bases not matched to a gene: 12. Germline CDR1 MGHRA, CDR2 YSYEKL. The CDR3 DNA sequence: TGCGCCAGCAGCCAAGAGGGCTTGGTAGCGGGGGGGCGGGGCACAGATACGCAGTATTTT. It is translated as CASSQEGLVAGGRGTDTQYF.

The V gene is TRBV27, the J gene TRBJ2-3; 11 bases map to TRBD2. CDR1 is MNHEY and CDR2 is SMNVEV in the germline V gene (reference sequence). CDR3 length equals 15 residues. With 6 bases clipped from V and 1 base from J, the junction kept 3 bases outside the gene matches. This CDR3 reads CASRLAGARTDTQYF. DNA of the CDR3: TGTGCCAGCAGACTAGCGGGGGCCCGCACAGATACGCAGTATTTT.

In this sample, this clone turned up a few times. The chain combines TRBV4-1 with TRBJ2-7, with 7 bases identical to TRBD1. From germline, CDR1 is MGHRA and CDR2 YSYEKL. The CDR3 runs to 16 residues. Trimming at V came to 0 bases and at J to 2 bases, leaving 7 bases not matched to a gene. CDR3 nucleotides: TGCGCCAGCAGCCAAGATGGGTTGGGACAGACCTACGAGCAGTACTTC. The encoded protein is CASSQDGLGQTYEQYF.

The chain is built from TRBV5-1 and TRBJ1-1; TRBD1 might be the D (5 bases). The CDR3 length is 14 residues. Germline CDR1 reads SGHRS; CDR2 reads YFSETQ. The ends were cut back, 0 bases at V and 0 bases at J, with 6 bases in the middle. CDR3 sequence (DNA): TGCGCCAGCAGCTTGGACAGGATGAACACTGAAGCTTTCTTT. This translates into CASSLDRMNTEAFF. The full variable domain, with the rest looked up from reference TRBV5-1 and TRBJ1-1, is KAGVTQTPRYLIKTRGQQVTLSCSPISGHRSVSWYQQTPGQGLQFLFEYFSETQRNKGNFPGRFSGRQFSNSRSEMNVSTLELGDSALYLCASSLDRMNTEAFFGQGTRLTVV.

The rearrangement joins TRBV6-4 to TRBJ2-3, with 7 bases that match TRBD2. The length of the CDR3 is 16 residues. V trimming: 2 bases; J trimming: 2 bases; junction bases outside the gene matches: 7. Germline CDR1 MRHNA, CDR2 SNTAGT. The CDR3 loop reads CASSDGGTTATDTQYF. The DNA of the CDR3 is TGTGCCAGCAGTGACGGAGGGACTACCGCCACAGATACGCAGTATTTT.

The CDR3 sequence is CASSFLATEQYF. The CDR3 DNA is TGCGCCAGCAGTTTCTTAGCGACCGAGCAGTACTTC. V gene TRBV10-2 combines with J gene TRBJ2-7; a weak D match, TRBD2 (5 bases). V was shortened by 5 bases and J by 6 bases, with 11 bases between the two germline ends. The CDR3 has 12 amino acids. The germline gives CDR1 WSHSY, CDR2 SAAADI.

This clone occurred a few times. The genes are TRBV2 and TRBJ2-3; D is possibly TRBD2 (6 bases). Germline CDR1 is SNHLY and CDR2 is FYNNEI. The CDR3 loop spans 13 amino acids. V was trimmed by 11 bases and J by 1 base, leaving 13 bases between them. The CDR3 nucleotides are TGTGCCGCCCTGGGAGGAGGCACAGATACGCAGTATTTT. Translating gives CAALGGGTDTQYF.

The chain recombines TRBV28 with TRBJ1-3; D may be TRBD1 (5 bases). The CDR3 extends over 14 amino acids. Deletions cut 10 bases from V and 2 bases from J, with 15 bases between. Germline CDR1 reads MDHEN; CDR2 reads SYDVKM. CDR3 sequence: CATFRDSAGNTIYF. The CDR3 DNA follows: TGTGCCACCTTCAGGGACTCGGCTGGAAACACCATATATTTT. Variable domain in full (rest from reference TRBV28 and TRBJ1-3): DVKVTQSSRYLVKRTGEKVFLECVQDMDHENMFWYRQDPGLGLRLIYFSYDVKMKEKGDIPEGYSVSREKKERFSLILESASTNQTSMYLCATFRDSAGNTIYFGEGSWLTVV.

CDR3 coding DNA: TGTGCCAGCAGTGAGGGACAGGGGGCCGGGGAGCTGTTTTTT. Translation gives CASSEGQGAGELFF. The V call is TRBV6-5, the J call TRBJ2-2, with 11 positions matching TRBD1. Germline CDR1 and CDR2: MNHEY and SVGAGI. This CDR3 spans 14 amino acids. Trimming removed 5 bases from V and 6 bases from J; junction bases left unmatched: 2.

The chain combines TRBV5-6 with TRBJ2-1, with D perhaps TRBD2 (6 bases). Per germline, CDR1 SGHDT and CDR2 YYEEEE. The CDR3 covers 13 residues. Trimming took off 4 bases at V and 4 bases at J, with 9 bases between the two ends. The CDR3 DNA is TGTGCCAGCAGCCGGGGGACTTACAATGAGCAGTTCTTC. Protein sequence: CASSRGTYNEQFF.

V and J are TRBV11-2 and TRBJ1-2, with D hard to call. V was cut by 0 bases and J by 7 bases, with 9 bases left in between. Germline CDR1 is SGHAT and CDR2 is FQNNGV. CDR3 length equals 13 residues. CDR3 sequence (DNA): TGTGCCAGCAGCTTAGATAGGGCGGGTGGCTACACCTTC. This codes for CASSLDRAGGYTF.

This sequence joins TRBV9 and TRBJ2-3; 11 bases are a match to TRBD2. The CDR3 is 16 amino acids. V lost 3 bases and J lost 8; bases outside the gene matches: 11. Per the germline V gene, CDR1 is SGDLS and CDR2 is YYNGEE. The CDR3 DNA sequence: TGTGCCAGCAGCGCAATGACTAGCGGGGACGTGGGTACGCAGTATTTT. The encoded protein is CASSAMTSGDVGTQYF.

This clone was seen only a few times. The chain links TRBV5-6 to TRBJ1-2, with D hard to call. Germline V gene sequence: CDR1 SGHDT, CDR2 YYEEEE. This CDR3 comprises 13 residues. Trimming removed 0 bases from V and 4 bases from J, with 7 bases in between. This CDR3 is CASSLGRGYGYTF. The CDR3 nucleotides read TGTGCCAGCAGCTTGGGGCGAGGCTATGGCTACACCTTC.

The chain joins TRBV11-2 to TRBJ1-1; D call uncertain. This CDR3 has 13 amino acids. V was cut by 3 bases and J by 4 bases, with 9 bases left in between. Germline CDR1 is SGHAT and CDR2 is FQNNGV. CDR3: CASSLDWSTEAFF. The CDR3 bases are TGTGCCAGCAGCTTGGACTGGAGCACTGAAGCTTTCTTT. Full variable domain (remainder filled in from reference TRBV11-2 and TRBJ1-1): EAGVAQSPRYKIIEKRQSVAFWCNPISGHATLYWYQQILGQGPKLLIQFQNNGVVDDSQLPKDRFSAERLKGVDSTLKIQPAKLEDSAVYLCASSLDWSTEAFFGQGTRLTVV.

The chain employs TRBV6-4 and TRBJ2-3; a possible D gene is TRBD1 (5 bases). Germline assignment: CDR1 MRHNA and CDR2 SNTAGT. The CDR3 spans 15 residues. V lost 2 bases, J lost 4 bases, and 13 bases lay in between. The chain's CDR3 is CASSDGLQGPDTQYF. CDR3 DNA sequence: TGTGCCAGCAGTGACGGGCTGCAGGGCCCAGATACGCAGTATTTT.

This rearrangement joins TRBV5-1 to TRBJ2-2; 11 nucleotides line up with TRBD1. From germline, CDR1 is SGHRS and CDR2 YFSETQ. The V and J ends lost 4 bases and 7 bases, in that order; junction bases with no gene match: 6. The CDR3 totals 15 residues. The CDR3 is CASSPGQGAGGELFF. CDR3 sequence (DNA): TGCGCCAGCAGCCCTGGACAGGGGGCCGGCGGGGAGCTGTTTTTT.

The V and J genes are TRBV7-2 and TRBJ1-1; D may be TRBD1 (6 bases). Trimming pared 6 bases from V and 5 bases from J, leaving 16 bases between. Looked up from germline, CDR1 is SGHTA and CDR2 is FQGNSA. This CDR3 comprises 14 residues. This chain's CDR3 is CASSARARGTEAFF. The CDR3 DNA reads TGTGCCAGCAGTGCCCGGGCGAGGGGGACTGAAGCTTTCTTT.

The chain combines TRBV29-1 with TRBJ2-7; no reliable D call. Trimming left V 5 bases short and J 4 bases short, with 9 bases between. The CDR3 covers 11 residues. CDR1 is SQVTM, CDR2 ANQGSEA, per germline. The CDR3: CSVRLAYEQYF. For the CDR3, the DNA is TGCAGCGTTCGGTTAGCTTACGAGCAGTACTTC.

The chain has TRBV14 and TRBJ2-1, with D maybe TRBD1 (6 bases). Trimming took 0 bases from V and 7 from J, leaving 13 bases between them. CDR1 and CDR2 from the germline V gene are SGHDN and FVKESK. The CDR3 sequence is 15 residues long. The CDR3 nucleotides are TGTGCCAGCAGCCAAGATTGGACAGCTGTGAATGAGCAGTTCTTC. It encodes CASSQDWTAVNEQFF.